These 16 T cell receptor beta chains were sequenced from one sample in a study of shared clonotypes between healthy human individuals. Method: immunoSEQ multiplex PCR; TCRdb's copy keeps in-frame clones and lacks some. The sample has about 770,000 clones, about two thirds seen once. The source material was memory CD4+ T cells sorted from blood. Subset in this sample: CD45RA-negative fraction. The receptor source for this set is a woman younger than 45 in good health.

The chain uses TRBV5-1 and TRBJ2-1, with D tentatively TRBD1 (5 bases). CDR1 is SGHRS and CDR2 is YFSETQ in the germline V gene. There are 15 residues in the CDR3. V was trimmed by 3 bases and J by 5 bases, leaving 15 bases between them. CDR3 protein: CASSWAGSPNNEQFF. In DNA form, the CDR3 reads TGCGCCAGCAGCTGGGCAGGGTCTCCGAACAATGAGCAGTTCTTC. Full variable domain (remainder filled in from reference TRBV5-1 and TRBJ2-1): KAGVTQTPRYLIKTRGQQVTLSCSPISGHRSVSWYQQTPGQGLQFLFEYFSETQRNKGNFPGRFSGRQFSNSRSEMNVSTLELGDSALYLCASSWAGSPNNEQFFGPGTRLTVL.

The V call is TRBV4-1, the J call TRBJ2-5, with 8 bases identical to TRBD1. This CDR3 is 18 amino acids long. The germline gives CDR1 MGHRA, CDR2 YSYEKL. V lost 0 bases to trimming and J lost 3 bases; unmatched junction nucleotides: 12. The CDR3 sequence: CASSQDRAGGLQKETQYF. The CDR3 DNA is TGCGCCAGCAGCCAAGATCGTGCAGGGGGCCTACAAAAAGAGACCCAGTACTTC.

The genes are TRBV15 and TRBJ2-1, with 7 bases matching TRBD1. Trimming took 4 bases from V and 8 from J; bases not matched to a gene: 17. Germline assignment: CDR1 LNHNV and CDR2 YYDKDF (reference sequence). The CDR3 spans 17 residues. Written as DNA, the CDR3 is TGTGCCACCAGCACGCAGGCCCGGACAGGTGTGAGGCATGAGCAGTTCTTC. It encodes CATSTQARTGVRHEQFF.

This clone has only one observation. This chain uses TRBV5-1 with TRBJ2-7, with TRBD2 matching 10 bases. Germline loops: CDR1 SGHRS, CDR2 YFSETQ. The CDR3 loop spans 16 amino acids. V lost 1 base to trimming and J lost 4 bases; unmatched junction nucleotides: 8. CDR3 loop: CASSLMRASGSYEQYF. CDR3 bases: TGCGCCAGCAGCTTGATGAGGGCTAGCGGGAGTTACGAGCAGTACTTC.

The gene calls are TRBV9 and TRBJ2-7, with TRBD2 identical over 13 bases. Trimming took 2 bases from V and 5 from J; bases not matched to a gene: 7. Germline loops: CDR1 SGDLS, CDR2 YYNGEE. There are 16 residues in the CDR3. CDR3 DNA sequence: TGTGCCAGCAGCGTTAGCGGACTAGCGGGAGTCAACGAGCAGTACTTC. Its protein is CASSVSGLAGVNEQYF.

The rearrangement joins TRBV2 to TRBJ2-1, with 7 bases matching TRBD1. This CDR3 spans 15 amino acids. V dropped 1 base and J dropped 3; count of bases not matched to a gene: 3. Germline V gives CDR1 SNHLY, CDR2 FYNNEI. The CDR3 nucleotides read TGTGCCAGCAGTGAAGTCAGGGGGTTCTACAATGAGCAGTTCTTC. Translation: CASSEVRGFYNEQFF. The variable domain in full, with the rest retrieved from reference TRBV2 and TRBJ2-1, is EPEVTQTPSHQVTQMGQEVILRCVPISNHLYFYWYRQILGQKVEFLVSFYNNEISEKSEIFDDQFSVERPDGSNFTLKIRSTKLEDSAMYFCASSEVRGFYNEQFFGPGTRLTVL.

This sequence joins TRBV2 and TRBJ1-5; 7 positions match TRBD1. The CDR3 has 13 amino acids. The V segment lost 10 bases and the J segment 7 bases; nucleotides outside the gene matches: 10. Germline CDR1 reads SNHLY; CDR2 reads FYNNEI. DNA for the CDR3: TGTGCCACCAGCAGGGGGGTGGAACAGCCCCAGCATTTT. It specifies CATSRGVEQPQHF.

The count of this clone is one. The chain links TRBV5-4 to TRBJ2-3, with 8 bases identical to TRBD1. Germline CDR1 is SGHNT and CDR2 is YYREEE (reference sequence). V gave up 3 bases and J gave up 9 bases; unmatched junction bases: 15. The CDR3 consists of 16 residues. The CDR3 reads CASSSAGTGGSGTQYF. The CDR3 bases are TGTGCCAGCAGCTCCGCCGGGACAGGCGGCTCGGGCACGCAGTATTTT. Full variable domain (missing parts from reference TRBV5-4 and TRBJ2-3): ETGVTQSPTHLIKTRGQQVTLRCSSQSGHNTVSWYQQALGQGPQFIFQYYREEENGRGNFPPRFSGLQFPNYSSELNVNALELDDSALYLCASSSAGTGGSGTQYFGPGTRLTVL.

The rearrangement joins TRBV5-1 to TRBJ2-7, with 8 nucleotides matching TRBD1. The CDR3 consists of 15 residues. V shed 2 bases and J 7 bases; nucleotides not matched to a gene: 11. The germline gives CDR1 SGHRS, CDR2 YFSETQ. In DNA form, the CDR3 reads TGCGCCAGCAGCTTCGGACAGGGAACGGAGGGTGAGCAGTACTTC. It codes for CASSFGQGTEGEQYF. Complete variable domain (other parts from reference TRBV5-1 and TRBJ2-7): KAGVTQTPRYLIKTRGQQVTLSCSPISGHRSVSWYQQTPGQGLQFLFEYFSETQRNKGNFPGRFSGRQFSNSRSEMNVSTLELGDSALYLCASSFGQGTEGEQYFGPGTRLTVT.

This clone was seen a handful of times. The genes are TRBV6-5 and TRBJ2-2, with 8 positions matching TRBD2. Germline CDR1 MNHEY, CDR2 SVGAGI. Trimming at V came to 10 bases and at J to 7 bases, leaving 8 bases not matched to a gene. The CDR3 has 13 amino acids. Here the CDR3 DNA reads TGTGCCACAAAGCGGGAGCAGGACGGGGAGCTGTTTTTT. It is translated as CATKREQDGELFF.

The J gene is TRBJ2-1, the V gene TRBV11-3; D not certain. V was shortened by 1 base and J by 6 bases, with 16 bases between the two germline ends. This CDR3 comprises 16 residues. Germline-derived CDR1 and CDR2 are SGHNT and YENEEA. CDR3 DNA sequence: TGTGCCAGCAGCTTAGTCGGTGGTTTAGCTGTCAATGAGCAGTTCTTC. It is translated as CASSLVGGLAVNEQFF. The full variable domain, with the rest looked up from reference TRBV11-3 and TRBJ2-1, is EAGVVQSPRYKIIEKKQPVAFWCNPISGHNTLYWYLQNLGQGPELLIRYENEEAVDDSQLPKDRFSAERLKGVDSTLKIQPAELGDSAVYLCASSLVGGLAVNEQFFGPGTRLTVL.

V is TRBV5-4 and J is TRBJ1-2, with no clear D. The CDR3 runs 13 residues. V was clipped by 0 bases and J by 2 bases, with 5 bases between them. Germline CDR1 SGHNT, CDR2 YYREEE (reference sequence). The CDR3 protein is CASSLALNYGYTF. CDR3 bases: TGTGCCAGCAGCTTGGCCTTAAACTATGGCTACACCTTC.

The chain recombines TRBV6-1 with TRBJ2-2; no clear D gene. There are 13 residues in the CDR3. V was clipped by 6 bases and J by 4 bases, with 9 bases between them. CDR1 and CDR2 (germline): MNHNS, SASEGT. The CDR3 nucleotides are TGTGCCAGCAGACTTTATCGCACCGGGGAGCTGTTTTTT. Its translation: CASRLYRTGELFF.

V and J are TRBV19 and TRBJ2-5, with D possibly matching TRBD1 (6 bases). The DNA matches TRBJ2-7 better at its end, which makes the J call doubtful. The CDR3 length is 13 residues. Germline loops: CDR1 LNHDA, CDR2 SQIVND (reference sequence). The CDR3 nucleotides read TGTGCCAGTAGTACCCCTGACAGGTACGAGCAGTACTTC. It translates to CASSTPDRYEQYF.

This rearrangement joins TRBV29-1 to TRBJ1-2, with a tentative D call TRBD1 (5 bases). Germline V lookup: CDR1 SQVTM, CDR2 ANQGSEA. V was cut by 7 bases and J by 6 bases, with 15 bases left in between. This CDR3 is built from 12 residues. The CDR3 coding sequence is TGCAGCGATAATAGGGGTGGCGATGGCTACACCTTC. This sequence encodes CSDNRGGDGYTF.

The rearrangement links TRBV19 to TRBJ2-7; 9 bases agree with TRBD1. The length of the CDR3 is 15 residues. V lost 10 bases, J lost 1 base, and 11 bases stayed unmatched. The germline gives CDR1 LNHDA, CDR2 SQIVND (reference sequence). The CDR3 loop is CATKITGTGSYEQYF. CDR3 nucleotides: TGTGCCACCAAAATAACCGGGACAGGGTCCTACGAGCAGTACTTC.